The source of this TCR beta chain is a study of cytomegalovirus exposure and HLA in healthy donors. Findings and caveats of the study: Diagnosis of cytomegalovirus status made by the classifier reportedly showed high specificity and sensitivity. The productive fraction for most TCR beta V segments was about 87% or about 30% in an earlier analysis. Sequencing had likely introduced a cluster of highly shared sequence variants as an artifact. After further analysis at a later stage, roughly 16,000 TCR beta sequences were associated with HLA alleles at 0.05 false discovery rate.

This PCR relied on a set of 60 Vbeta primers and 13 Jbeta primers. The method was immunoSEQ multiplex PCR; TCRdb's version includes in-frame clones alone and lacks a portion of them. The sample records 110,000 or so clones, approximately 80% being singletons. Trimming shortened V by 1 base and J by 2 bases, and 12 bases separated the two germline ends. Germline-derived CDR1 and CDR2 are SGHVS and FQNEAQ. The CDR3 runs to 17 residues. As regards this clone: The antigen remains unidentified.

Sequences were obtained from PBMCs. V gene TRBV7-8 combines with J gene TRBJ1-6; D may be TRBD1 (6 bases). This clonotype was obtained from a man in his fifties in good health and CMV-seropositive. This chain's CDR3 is CASSLGEGQTYNSPLHF. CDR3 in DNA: TGTGCCAGCAGCTTAGGAGAGGGACAAACCTATAATTCACCCCTCCACTTT. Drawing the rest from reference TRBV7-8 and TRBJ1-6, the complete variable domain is GAGVSQSPRYKVAKRGQDVALRCDPISGHVSLFWYQQALGQGPEFLTYFQNEAQLDKSGLPSDRFFAERPEGSVSTLKIQRTQQEDSAVYLCASSLGEGQTYNSPLHFGNGTRLTVT.